The 5 T cell receptor beta chains presented below share a single source sample, sequenced in a study of blood T cell repertoires in COVID-19. Profiled with immunoSEQ multiplex PCR; TCRdb holds only in-frame clones, not every one. The sample has over 110,000 clones, roughly 90% seen once. Sequenced input: peripheral blood. These TCRs come from a man in his 70s with acute or convalescent COVID-19.

Here the CDR3 DNA reads TGTGCCAGCAGCTTAAGCGGCGCGGGGGGCAATCAGCCCCAGCATTTT. Its protein product is CASSLSGAGGNQPQHF. The rearrangement links TRBV7-9 to TRBJ1-5, with a tentative D call TRBD1 (5 bases). V lost 2 bases, J lost 2 bases, and 13 bases lay in between. The CDR3 is 16 residues long. Germline loops: CDR1 SEHNR, CDR2 FQNEAQ (reference sequence).

The rearrangement uses TRBV6-5 and TRBJ2-5; D may be TRBD1 (7 bases). There are 15 residues in the CDR3. Germline lookup yields CDR1 MNHEY and CDR2 SVGAGI. V was trimmed by 2 bases and J by 5 bases, leaving 15 bases between them. The CDR3 nucleotides read TGTGCCAGCAGTTACGCGGGACAGAATTATGAGACCCAGTACTTC. This encodes CASSYAGQNYETQYF.

The rearrangement joins TRBV5-1 to TRBJ1-6, with 8 bases aligning to TRBD1. With 0 bases clipped from V and 9 bases from J, the junction kept 5 bases outside the gene matches. The CDR3 is 15 residues long. Germline lookup yields CDR1 SGHRS and CDR2 YFSETQ. The CDR3 nucleotides read TGCGCCAGCAGCTTGGCCGCAGGGGGCTCTTCACCCCTCCACTTT. Protein sequence: CASSLAAGGSSPLHF.

The chain recombines TRBV10-3 with TRBJ2-5; 12 nucleotides line up with TRBD2. Unmatched junction bases numbered 7, after V lost 6 bases and J lost 2 bases. The CDR3 has 16 amino acids. The V gene's germline CDR1 is ENHRY and CDR2 SYGVKD. CDR3 in amino acids: CAIRSTSGGPQETQYF. CDR3 nucleotide sequence: TGTGCCATCAGATCGACTAGCGGGGGCCCTCAAGAGACCCAGTACTTC.

This clone was detected only once. The V gene is TRBV6-4, the J gene TRBJ2-1; 8 nucleotides match TRBD2. The CDR3 totals 14 residues. The V and J ends lost 8 bases and 9 bases, in that order; junction bases with no gene match: 12. CDR1 and CDR2 from the germline V gene are MRHNA and SNTAGT. This chain's CDR3 is CASAGSGGSGEQFF. The CDR3 region has the DNA TGTGCCAGCGCGGGGAGCGGGGGTTCCGGTGAGCAGTTCTTC.